This TCR beta chain was sequenced in a study of cytomegalovirus exposure and HLA in healthy donors. This CDR3 is built from 15 residues. Germline V CDR1 and CDR2: SGHAT, FQNNGV. Losses at the gene ends were 7 bases for V and 3 bases for J; bases not matched to a gene: 6. Clones were sequenced by immunoSEQ multiplex PCR, and TCRdb holds only the in-frame ones, with some missing. In the table there are around 60,000 clones, 90% to 97% of which are singletons. Donors were drawn from the approximately 120-subject validation cohort, separate from the approximately 700-subject first cohort. Sequenced material: PBMCs. The genes are TRBV11-2 and TRBJ2-1; TRBD2 matches 10 bases. The receptor was derived from a woman between 18 and 30 years old in good health and CMV-seronegative. CDR3 in amino acids: CASTFKRGGYNEQFF. Here the CDR3 DNA reads TGTGCCAGCACCTTCAAGCGGGGGGGCTACAATGAGCAGTTCTTC.